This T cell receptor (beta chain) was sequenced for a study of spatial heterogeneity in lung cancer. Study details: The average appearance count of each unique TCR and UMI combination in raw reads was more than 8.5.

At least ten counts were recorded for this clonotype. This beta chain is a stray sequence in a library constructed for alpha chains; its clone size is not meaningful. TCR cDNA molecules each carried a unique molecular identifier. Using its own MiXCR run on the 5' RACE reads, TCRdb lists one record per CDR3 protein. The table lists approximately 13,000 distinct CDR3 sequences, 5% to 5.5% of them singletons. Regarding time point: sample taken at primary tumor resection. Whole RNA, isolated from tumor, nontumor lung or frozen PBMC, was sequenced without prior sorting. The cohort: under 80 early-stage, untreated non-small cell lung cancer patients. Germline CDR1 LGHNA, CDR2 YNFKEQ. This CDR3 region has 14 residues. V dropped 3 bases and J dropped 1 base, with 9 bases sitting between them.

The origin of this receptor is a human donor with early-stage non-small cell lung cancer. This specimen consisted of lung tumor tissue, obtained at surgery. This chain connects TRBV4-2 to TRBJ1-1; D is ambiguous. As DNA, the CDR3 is TGTGCCAGCAGCCACAGCTACGCGAACACTGAAGCTTTCTTT. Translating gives CASSHSYANTEAFF.